These 31 T cell receptor beta chains share one sample of origin, sequenced in a study of response to subunit inactivated influenza vaccine. TCRdb reprocessed the RT-PCR reads with MiXCR, giving one entry per CDR3 protein. The repertoire includes over 400,000 distinct CDR3 sequences, 9.5% to 12% of them detected once, and about 12% sits in the top ten. The material was PBMCs from blood, obtained 40 to 50 days after vaccination. These receptors all come from a man between 50 and 59 years old who received an inactivated influenza vaccine.

The chain carries TRBV20-1 and TRBJ1-4, with 7 bases matching TRBD1. CDR1 and CDR2 (germline): DFQATT, SNEGSKA (reference sequence). This CDR3 comprises 13 residues. The trim removed 7 bases at V and 3 bases at J, leaving 5 bases unmatched. CDR3 residues: CSVRDRANEKLFF. Here the CDR3 DNA reads TGCAGTGTTCGGGACAGAGCTAATGAAAAACTGTTTTTT.

This clonotype was seen a handful of times. The rearrangement links TRBV7-3 to TRBJ2-2; TRBD1 agrees at 9 bases. J was trimmed by 3 bases and V by 4 bases; bases with no gene match: 3. This CDR3 spans 15 amino acids. The germline V gene encodes CDR1 SGHTA and CDR2 FQGTGA. CDR3 amino acids: CASSSWTGDTGELFF. The CDR3 region has the DNA TGTGCCAGCAGCTCATGGACAGGGGACACCGGGGAGCTGTTTTTT. The full variable domain, completed using reference TRBV7-3 and TRBJ2-2, is GAGVSQTPSNKVTEKGKYVELRCDPISGHTALYWYRQSLGQGPEFLIYFQGTGAADDSGLPNDRFFAVRPEGSVSTLKIQRTERGDSAVYLCASSSWTGDTGELFFGEGSRLTVL.

This clonotype was seen more than once but under ten times. The genes are TRBV6-2 or TRBV6-3 and TRBJ2-7; D not certain. Germline CDR1 reads MNHEY; CDR2 reads SVGEGT. Deletions cut 2 bases from V and 3 bases from J, with 14 bases between. This CDR3 is built from 15 residues. CDR3 coding DNA: TGTGCCAGCAGTTACGGCGACCAACCCTACTACGAGCAGTACTTC. Amino acid sequence: CASSYGDQPYYEQYF.

This clonotype was picked up a small number of times. The gene calls are TRBV6-2 or TRBV6-3 and TRBJ2-1; 7 nucleotides agree with TRBD1. There are 16 residues in the CDR3. Germline-derived CDR1 and CDR2 are MNHEY and SVGEGT. J lost 4 bases, V lost 10 bases, and 16 bases had no gene match. DNA for the CDR3: TGTGCCACGCAGGAAAGAGCCCACAGGGGTTACAATGAGCAGTTCTTC. Translated: CATQERAHRGYNEQFF.

The chain couples TRBV12-3 or TRBV12-4 to TRBJ1-3, with D hard to call. The CDR3 has 14 amino acids. Trimming stripped 5 bases from V and 4 bases from J, with 12 bases between. CDR3 DNA: TGTGCCAGCAGTCCCAGTTGGGGAGGAAACACCATATATTTT. Encoded protein: CASSPSWGGNTIYF.

The gene calls are TRBV6-5 and TRBJ2-7; possibly TRBD2 for D (6 bases). CDR1 and CDR2 (germline): MNHEY, SVGAGI. Trimming took 4 bases from V and 9 from J, leaving 10 bases between them. The CDR3 runs to 11 residues. The CDR3 sequence is CASSSDGGQYF. The CDR3, as DNA: TGTGCCAGCAGTTCGGACGGGGGGCAGTACTTC.

The chain links TRBV7-2 to TRBJ2-3, with D tentatively TRBD1 or TRBD2 (6 bases each). In germline, CDR1 is SGHTA, CDR2 FQGNSA. Trimming left V 0 bases short and J 1 base short, with 14 bases between. The CDR3 runs 17 residues. The CDR3 here is CASSLAGWGAGTDTQYF. CDR3 in DNA: TGTGCCAGCAGCTTAGCCGGGTGGGGGGCCGGCACAGATACGCAGTATTTT.

V and J are TRBV9 and TRBJ2-5, with 12 bases aligning to TRBD2. Trimming at V came to 3 bases and at J to 4 bases, leaving 4 bases not matched to a gene. CDR3 length: 15 residues. The germline CDR1 and CDR2 sequences are SGDLS and YYNGEE. CDR3 sequence: CASSATGLAGETQYF. The CDR3 region has the DNA TGTGCCAGCAGCGCCACGGGACTAGCGGGAGAGACCCAGTACTTC.

V is TRBV2 and J is TRBJ2-1; 8 nucleotides match TRBD2. The CDR3 covers 14 residues. CDR1 is SNHLY and CDR2 is FYNNEI in the germline V gene. With 7 bases clipped from V and 9 bases from J, the junction kept 11 bases outside the gene matches. The CDR3 coding sequence is TGTGCCAGCAAGGGACTAGGGATTCGCGGTGAGCAGTTCTTC. It encodes CASKGLGIRGEQFF.

The rearrangement uses TRBV7-6 and TRBJ1-5; no clear D. Germline V CDR1 and CDR2: SGHVS, FNYEAQ. This CDR3 spans 14 amino acids. V gave up 5 bases and J gave up 3 bases, with 11 bases separating them. CDR3 amino acids: CASSQPGLNQPQHF. The CDR3 bases are TGTGCCAGCAGCCAGCCGGGCCTCAATCAGCCCCAGCATTTT.

This chain connects TRBV28 to TRBJ2-4, with 10 nucleotides matching TRBD1. Unmatched junction bases numbered 15, after V lost 6 bases and J lost 1 base. The CDR3 runs 19 residues. CDR1 MDHEN and CDR2 SYDVKM come from the germline V gene. Here the CDR3 DNA reads TGTGCCAGCAGCCACGACAGGGGGCGTGGTGTCGTGGCCAAAAACATTCAGTACTTC. It encodes CASSHDRGRGVVAKNIQYF.

This clonotype showed up many times. The rearrangement uses TRBV7-2 and TRBJ2-1; 14 nucleotides line up with TRBD2. Germline loops: CDR1 SGHTA, CDR2 FQGNSA. Trimming took 1 base from V and 8 from J; bases not matched to a gene: 4. The CDR3 is 16 residues long. The CDR3 sequence: CASSLEGLAGVYEQFF. For the CDR3, the DNA is TGTGCCAGCAGCTTAGAGGGACTAGCGGGAGTATATGAGCAGTTCTTC.

This clonotype showed up many times. The V and J genes are TRBV11-3 and TRBJ1-1; weak D call: TRBD1 (6 bases). CDR1 is SGHNT and CDR2 is YENEEA in the germline V gene. CDR3 size: 19 residues. V was trimmed by 5 bases and J by 0 bases, leaving 25 bases between them. CDR3 coding DNA: TGTGCCAGCAGCCGCCGAATCACGGGGGCAGGGACTATGAACACTGAAGCTTTCTTT. Protein: CASSRRITGAGTMNTEAFF.

The chain recombines TRBV4-3 with TRBJ1-2, with a tentative D call TRBD1 (5 bases). The length of the CDR3 is 17 residues. V was shortened by 0 bases and J by 1 base, with 15 bases between the two germline ends. Germline V gene sequence: CDR1 LGHNA, CDR2 YSLEER. CDR3 DNA sequence: TGCGCCAGCAGCCAAGAAAGGACAATTCTACATAACTATGGCTACACCTTC. Its translation is CASSQERTILHNYGYTF.

This clonotype was detected many times. This chain links TRBV15 with TRBJ2-2; no clear D gene. The CDR3 covers 15 residues. V was shortened by 0 bases and J by 2 bases, with 7 bases between the two germline ends. Germline loops: CDR1 LNHNV, CDR2 YYDKDF (reference sequence). In DNA, the CDR3 is TGTGCCACCAGCAGAGATATGGGAAACACCGGGGAGCTGTTTTTT. Translating gives CATSRDMGNTGELFF. Complete variable domain (other parts from reference TRBV15 and TRBJ2-2): DAMVIQNPRYQVTQFGKPVTLSCSQTLNHNVMYWYQQKSSQAPKLLFHYYDKDFNNEADTPDNFQSRRPNTSFCFLDIRSPGLGDTAMYLCATSRDMGNTGELFFGEGSRLTVL.

This rearrangement joins TRBV5-1 to TRBJ1-3; D not certain. The germline V and J ends were trimmed by 2 bases and 0 bases, with 12 bases remaining between them. The germline V gene has CDR1 SGHRS and CDR2 YFSETQ. The CDR3 has 16 residues. CDR3: CASSFTDGYSGNTIYF. As DNA, the CDR3 is TGCGCCAGCAGCTTTACGGACGGATACTCTGGAAACACCATATATTTT.

The chain couples TRBV20-1 to TRBJ2-1; D may be TRBD1 or TRBD2 (5 bases each). Germline CDR1 and CDR2: DFQATT and SNEGSKA (reference sequence). The V end lost 0 bases, the J end lost 5 bases, and 14 bases lay between the germline ends. This CDR3 spans 15 amino acids. Written as DNA, the CDR3 is TGCAGTGCTAGAGATGGGAGCTTGGGGGACAATGAGCAGTTCTTC. Encoded protein: CSARDGSLGDNEQFF.

This clonotype has a count of ten or more. For the CDR3, the DNA is TGTGCCAGCAGAATGGCAGGTTCCTACGAGCAGTACTTC. Its protein product is CASRMAGSYEQYF. The V call is TRBV12-3 or TRBV12-4, the J call TRBJ2-7; unclear D gene. This CDR3 has 13 residues. Trimming stripped 6 bases from V and 1 base from J, with 10 bases between.

This clonotype was counted ten times or more. V is TRBV4-2 and J is TRBJ1-1; D call uncertain. Germline V CDR1 and CDR2: LGHNA, YNFKEQ. Trimming took off 4 bases at V and 4 bases at J, with 7 bases between the two ends. CDR3 size: 12 residues. CDR3 coding DNA: TGTGCCAGCAGCCCGGGGATCACTGAAGCTTTCTTT. Its protein product is CASSPGITEAFF.

This clonotype was recorded a few times. The chain links TRBV7-2 to TRBJ2-3; 9 nucleotides match TRBD1. The junction had 4 bases not matched to a gene; V was cut back by 5 bases and J by 4 bases. This CDR3 contains 14 residues. Germline CDR1 and CDR2: SGHTA and FQGNSA. The CDR3 bases are TGTGCCAGCAGCCGACAGGGGGGCGCAGATACGCAGTATTTT. Translation: CASSRQGGADTQYF.

This clonotype was seen repeatedly, ten times or more. The gene calls are TRBV10-3 and TRBJ1-2; maybe TRBD1 (5 bases). V was trimmed by 6 bases and J by 4 bases, leaving 21 bases between them. Germline V lookup: CDR1 ENHRY, CDR2 SYGVKD. The length of the CDR3 is 16 residues. The CDR3 bases are TGTGCCATCAGGACTTTGACAGCCGTCACTGGCTATGGCTACACCTTC. Translated: CAIRTLTAVTGYGYTF.

This clonotype was seen a handful of times. This rearrangement joins TRBV5-1 to TRBJ1-1; TRBD1 matches at 10 bases. After removal of 4 bases from V and 10 bases from J, the junction contained 10 bases not matched to a gene. The germline CDR1 and CDR2 sequences are SGHRS and YFSETQ. This CDR3 has 14 amino acids. The CDR3 DNA reads as TGCGCCAGCAGCCTAGGGACAGGGGTCGGTGGAGCTTTCTTT. Encoded protein: CASSLGTGVGGAFF. The full variable domain, rest sourced from reference TRBV5-1 and TRBJ1-1, is KAGVTQTPRYLIKTRGQQVTLSCSPISGHRSVSWYQQTPGQGLQFLFEYFSETQRNKGNFPGRFSGRQFSNSRSEMNVSTLELGDSALYLCASSLGTGVGGAFFGQGTRLTVV.

The sample holds a few counts of this clonotype. The chain joins TRBV4-1 to TRBJ1-3, with a tentative D call TRBD1 (5 bases). Germline lookup yields CDR1 MGHRA and CDR2 YSYEKL. This CDR3 has 15 residues. V lost 0 bases to trimming and J lost 1 base, with 7 bases between them. CDR3 residues: CASSQETASGNTIYF. The CDR3 DNA is TGCGCCAGCAGCCAAGAGACAGCATCTGGAAACACCATATATTTT.

This sequence joins TRBV5-1 and TRBJ2-3; 9 positions agree with TRBD2. There are 19 residues in the CDR3. In germline, CDR1 is SGHRS, CDR2 YFSETQ. V shed 4 bases and J 0 bases; nucleotides not matched to a gene: 15. The CDR3, as DNA: TGCGCCAGCAGCGGGGGGGGCCTAGCGGGGATTCCTAGCACAGATACGCAGTATTTT. Protein sequence: CASSGGGLAGIPSTDTQYF.

The sample holds a few counts of this clonotype. V usage is TRBV20-1 and J usage is TRBJ1-4; D unclear. V lost 1 base to trimming and J lost 8 bases, with 14 bases between them. The CDR3 is 14 residues long. Germline CDR1 and CDR2: DFQATT and SNEGSKA (reference sequence). The CDR3: CSARGRQSLEKLFF. CDR3 in DNA: TGCAGTGCTAGAGGAAGGCAGTCTTTAGAAAAACTGTTTTTT.

The J gene is TRBJ2-3, the V gene TRBV20-1, with D unresolved. Germline-derived CDR1 and CDR2 are DFQATT and SNEGSKA (reference sequence). There are 14 residues in the CDR3. V was cut by 3 bases and J by 6 bases, with 16 bases left in between. CDR3 sequence: CSASGQGLLDTQYF. The CDR3 bases are TGCAGTGCTAGTGGGCAAGGGCTCCTCGATACGCAGTATTTT.

This clonotype turned up a few times. The genes are TRBV7-9 and TRBJ2-1, with 10 bases that match TRBD2. Trimming at V came to 5 bases and at J to 5 bases, leaving 6 bases not matched to a gene. This CDR3 has 15 amino acids. Germline CDR1 is SEHNR and CDR2 is FQNEAQ (reference sequence). The DNA of the CDR3 is TGTGCCAGCAGCCGCCTAGCGGGAGCCAACAATGAGCAGTTCTTC. Its protein product is CASSRLAGANNEQFF.

This clonotype was seen only a few times. This chain uses TRBV6-1 with TRBJ1-5; TRBD1 agrees at 9 bases. Germline V gene sequence: CDR1 MNHNS, CDR2 SASEGT. J was trimmed by 2 bases and V by 7 bases; bases with no gene match: 3. The CDR3 spans 14 residues. CDR3 DNA: TGTGCCAGCACGGACAGGGGTCGCAATCAGCCCCAGCATTTT. This sequence encodes CASTDRGRNQPQHF.

This rearrangement joins TRBV20-1 to TRBJ1-2; unclear D gene. This CDR3 has 10 amino acids. CDR1 DFQATT and CDR2 SNEGSKA come from the germline V gene (reference sequence). This chain's CDR3 is CFWAGYGYTF. The CDR3 DNA reads as TGCTTTTGGGCGGGGTATGGCTACACCTTC.

Only a few counts were recorded for this clonotype. The V and J genes are TRBV4-2 and TRBJ2-5; D may be TRBD1 (6 bases). V lost 2 bases to trimming and J lost 2 bases, with 12 bases between them. Germline V CDR1 and CDR2: LGHNA, YNFKEQ. The CDR3 is made up of 15 amino acids. CDR3 region: CASSQSPGQQETQYF. CDR3 in DNA: TGTGCCAGCAGCCAAAGCCCTGGACAGCAAGAGACCCAGTACTTC.

This clonotype has a handful of counts. The V and J genes are TRBV20-1 and TRBJ2-5; D not resolved. The CDR3 sequence is 12 residues long. The V end was cut by 3 bases, the J end by 2 bases, with 7 bases between. CDR1 is DFQATT, CDR2 SNEGSKA, per germline (reference sequence). CDR3 residues: CSARNLQETQYF. The CDR3 DNA is TGCAGTGCTAGGAACTTACAAGAGACCCAGTACTTC.